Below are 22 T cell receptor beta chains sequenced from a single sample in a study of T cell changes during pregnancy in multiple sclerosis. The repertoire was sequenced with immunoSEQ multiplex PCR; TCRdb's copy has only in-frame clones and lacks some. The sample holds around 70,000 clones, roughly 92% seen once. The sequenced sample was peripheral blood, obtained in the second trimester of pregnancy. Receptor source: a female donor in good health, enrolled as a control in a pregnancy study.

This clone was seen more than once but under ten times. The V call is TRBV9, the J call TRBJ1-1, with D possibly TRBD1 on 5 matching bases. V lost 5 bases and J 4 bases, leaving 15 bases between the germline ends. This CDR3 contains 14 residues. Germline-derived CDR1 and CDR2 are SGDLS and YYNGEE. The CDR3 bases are TGTGCCAGCAGTAGTCCAGGGCTTCCCACTGAAGCTTTCTTT. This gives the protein CASSSPGLPTEAFF. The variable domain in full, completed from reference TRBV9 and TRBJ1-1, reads DSGVTQTPKHLITATGQRVTLRCSPRSGDLSVYWYQQSLDQGLQFLIQYYNGEERAKGNILERFSAQQFPDLHSELNLSSLELGDSALYFCASSSPGLPTEAFFGQGTRLTVV.

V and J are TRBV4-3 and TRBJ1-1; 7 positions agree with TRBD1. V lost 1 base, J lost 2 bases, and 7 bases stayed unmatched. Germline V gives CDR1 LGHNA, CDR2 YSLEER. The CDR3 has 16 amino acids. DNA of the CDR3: TGCGCCAGCAGCCAAGGTAGACAGGGAAGAAACACTGAAGCTTTCTTT. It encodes CASSQGRQGRNTEAFF.

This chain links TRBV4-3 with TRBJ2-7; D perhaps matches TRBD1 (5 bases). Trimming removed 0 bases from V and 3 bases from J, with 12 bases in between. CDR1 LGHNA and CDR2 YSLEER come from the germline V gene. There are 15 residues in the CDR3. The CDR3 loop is CASSQDWGRHYEQYF. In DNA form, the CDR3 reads TGCGCCAGCAGCCAAGATTGGGGCCGACACTACGAGCAGTACTTC.

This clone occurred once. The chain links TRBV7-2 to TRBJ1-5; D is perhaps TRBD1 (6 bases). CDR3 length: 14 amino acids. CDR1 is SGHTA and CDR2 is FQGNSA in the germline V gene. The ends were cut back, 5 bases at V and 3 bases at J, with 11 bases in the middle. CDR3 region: CASSHTGINQPQHF. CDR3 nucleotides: TGTGCCAGCAGCCACACAGGGATCAATCAGCCCCAGCATTTT.

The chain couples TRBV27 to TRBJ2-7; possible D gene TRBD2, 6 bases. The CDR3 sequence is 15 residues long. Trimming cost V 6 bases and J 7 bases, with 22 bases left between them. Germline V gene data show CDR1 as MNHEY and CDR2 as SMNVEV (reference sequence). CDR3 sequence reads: CASRGGGSSTIEQYF. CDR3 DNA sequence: TGTGCCAGCAGGGGAGGAGGGTCCTCTACGATTGAGCAGTACTTC.

CDR3 sequence reads: CASKRLNTEAFF. In DNA, the CDR3 is TGTGCCAGCAAGAGATTGAACACTGAAGCTTTCTTT. V usage is TRBV28 and J usage is TRBJ1-1; unclear D gene. This CDR3 region has 12 residues. CDR1 MDHEN and CDR2 SYDVKM come from the germline V gene. Trimming took 7 bases from V and 0 from J, leaving 6 bases between them.

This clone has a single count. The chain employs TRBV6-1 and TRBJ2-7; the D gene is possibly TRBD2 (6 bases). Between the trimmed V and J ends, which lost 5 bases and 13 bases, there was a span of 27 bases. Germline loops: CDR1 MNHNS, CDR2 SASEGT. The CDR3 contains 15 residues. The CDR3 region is CASSFTGTYEYERYF. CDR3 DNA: TGTGCCAGCAGTTTCACCGGGACTTATGAATACGAGCGCTACTTC.

This CDR3 reads CASSSRTRGNEKLFF. CDR3 DNA: TGTGCCAGCAGCTCGAGGACAAGGGGAAATGAAAAACTGTTTTTT. The chain recombines TRBV5-4 with TRBJ1-4; the D gene is possibly TRBD1 (5 bases). Germline V gene lookup returns CDR1 SGHNT and CDR2 YYREEE (reference sequence). This CDR3 is built from 15 residues. V lost 3 bases to trimming and J lost 5 bases, with 14 bases between them.

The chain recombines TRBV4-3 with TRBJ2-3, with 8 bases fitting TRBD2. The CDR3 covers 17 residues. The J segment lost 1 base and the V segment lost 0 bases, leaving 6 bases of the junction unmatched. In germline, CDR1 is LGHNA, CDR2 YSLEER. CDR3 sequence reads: CASSQDPGGGGTDTQYF. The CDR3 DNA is TGCGCCAGCAGCCAAGATCCGGGGGGGGGCGGCACAGATACGCAGTATTTT.

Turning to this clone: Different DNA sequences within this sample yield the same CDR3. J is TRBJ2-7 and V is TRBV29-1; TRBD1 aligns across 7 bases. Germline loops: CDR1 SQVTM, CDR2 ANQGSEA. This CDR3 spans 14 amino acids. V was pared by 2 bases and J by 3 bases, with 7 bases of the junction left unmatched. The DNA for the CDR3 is TGCAGCGTTGAATGGGCAGGGGGTCGCTACGAGCAGTACTTC. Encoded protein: CSVEWAGGRYEQYF.

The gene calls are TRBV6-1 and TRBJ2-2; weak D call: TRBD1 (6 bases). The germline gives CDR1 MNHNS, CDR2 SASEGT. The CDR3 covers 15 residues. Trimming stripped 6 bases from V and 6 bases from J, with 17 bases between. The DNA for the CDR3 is TGTGCCAGCAGCCCCTTACCGCAGGGGTCCGGGGAGCTGTTTTTT. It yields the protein CASSPLPQGSGELFF.

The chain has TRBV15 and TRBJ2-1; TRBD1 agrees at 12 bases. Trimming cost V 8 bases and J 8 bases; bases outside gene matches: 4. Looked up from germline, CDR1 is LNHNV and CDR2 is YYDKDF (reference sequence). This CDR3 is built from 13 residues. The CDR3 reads CATGDRGHDEQFF. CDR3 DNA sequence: TGTGCCACCGGGGACAGGGGGCACGATGAGCAGTTCTTC.

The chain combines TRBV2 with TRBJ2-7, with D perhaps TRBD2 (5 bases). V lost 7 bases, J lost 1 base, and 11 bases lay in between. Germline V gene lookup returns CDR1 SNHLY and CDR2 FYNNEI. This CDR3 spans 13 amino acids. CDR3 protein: CASNGRASYEQYF. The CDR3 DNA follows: TGTGCCAGCAATGGGCGGGCGTCCTACGAGCAGTACTTC. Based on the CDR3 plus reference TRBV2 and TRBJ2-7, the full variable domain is EPEVTQTPSHQVTQMGQEVILRCVPISNHLYFYWYRQILGQKVEFLVSFYNNEISEKSEIFDDQFSVERPDGSNFTLKIRSTKLEDSAMYFCASNGRASYEQYFGPGTRLTVT.

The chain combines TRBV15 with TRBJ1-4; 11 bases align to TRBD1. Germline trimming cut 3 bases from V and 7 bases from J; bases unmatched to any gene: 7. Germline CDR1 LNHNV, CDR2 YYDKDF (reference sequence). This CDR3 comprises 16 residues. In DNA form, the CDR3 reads TGTGCCACCAGCAGTCCCATCGGGACAGGGGGTGAAAAACTGTTTTTT. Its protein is CATSSPIGTGGEKLFF.

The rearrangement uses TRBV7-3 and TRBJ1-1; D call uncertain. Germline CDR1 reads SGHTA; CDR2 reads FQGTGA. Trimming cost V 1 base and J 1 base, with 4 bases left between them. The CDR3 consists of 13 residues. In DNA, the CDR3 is TGTGCCAGCAGCTTAAGAGGGAACACTGAAGCTTTCTTT. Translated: CASSLRGNTEAFF.

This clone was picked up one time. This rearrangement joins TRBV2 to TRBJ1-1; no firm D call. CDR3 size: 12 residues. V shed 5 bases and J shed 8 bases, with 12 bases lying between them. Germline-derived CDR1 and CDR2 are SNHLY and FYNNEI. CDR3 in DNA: TGTGCCAGCAGTCGGTGGGGAGGCGAAGCTTTCTTT. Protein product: CASSRWGGEAFF.

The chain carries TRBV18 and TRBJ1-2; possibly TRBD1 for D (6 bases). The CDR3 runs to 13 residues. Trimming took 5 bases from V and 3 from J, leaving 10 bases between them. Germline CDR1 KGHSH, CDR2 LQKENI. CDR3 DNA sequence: TGTGCCAGCTCATCGGGACAAGACTATGGCTACACCTTC. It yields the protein CASSSGQDYGYTF.

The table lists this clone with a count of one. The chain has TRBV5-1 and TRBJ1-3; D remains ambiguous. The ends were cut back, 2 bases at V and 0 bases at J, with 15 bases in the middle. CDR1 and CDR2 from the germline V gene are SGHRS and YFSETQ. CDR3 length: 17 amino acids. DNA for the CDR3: TGCGCCAGCAGCTTACCCCCGTCTGGGAGCTCTGGAAACACCATATATTTT. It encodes CASSLPPSGSSGNTIYF.

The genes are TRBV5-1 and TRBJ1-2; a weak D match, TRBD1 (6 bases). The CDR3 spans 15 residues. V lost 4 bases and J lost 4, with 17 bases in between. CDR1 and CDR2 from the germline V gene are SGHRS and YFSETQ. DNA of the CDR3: TGCGCCAGCAGCAACCCCTCCGACAGGACCTATGGCTACACCTTC. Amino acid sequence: CASSNPSDRTYGYTF.

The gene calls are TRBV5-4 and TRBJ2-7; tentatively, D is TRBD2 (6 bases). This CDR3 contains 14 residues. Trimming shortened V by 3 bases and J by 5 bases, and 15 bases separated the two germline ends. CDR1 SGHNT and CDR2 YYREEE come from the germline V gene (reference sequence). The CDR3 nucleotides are TGTGCCAGCAGCTCAGCGTGGGGGGTAGACGAGCAGTACTTC. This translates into CASSSAWGVDEQYF.

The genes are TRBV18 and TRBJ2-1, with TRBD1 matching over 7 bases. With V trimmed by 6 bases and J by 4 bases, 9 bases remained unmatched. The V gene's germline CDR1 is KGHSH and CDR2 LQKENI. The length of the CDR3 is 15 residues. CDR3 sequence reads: CASSLDRDRYNEQFF. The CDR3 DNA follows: TGTGCCAGCTCTCTAGACAGGGATCGGTACAATGAGCAGTTCTTC.

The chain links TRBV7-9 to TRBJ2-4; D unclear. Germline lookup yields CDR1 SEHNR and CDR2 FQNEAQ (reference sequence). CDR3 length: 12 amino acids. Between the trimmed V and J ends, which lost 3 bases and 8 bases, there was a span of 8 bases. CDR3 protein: CASSFTPDIQYF. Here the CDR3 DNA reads TGTGCCAGCAGCTTTACGCCGGACATTCAGTACTTC.